This TCR beta chain was obtained from a study of shared clonotypes between healthy human individuals. Overall study findings and caveats: Sorted-subset sequencing was shown by rarefaction to be incomplete despite large depth. With a handful of donors compared, around 5% of naive CD4 clonotypes were shared.

V was trimmed by 3 bases and J by 3 bases, leaving 7 bases between them. CDR1 is SGHTA, CDR2 FQGTGA, per germline. This CDR3 comprises 13 residues. About this clone itself: Its antigen is unidentified. Other DNA sequences in this specimen translate into the identical CDR3.

Method: immunoSEQ multiplex PCR; TCRdb's copy keeps in-frame clones and lacks some. The table has about 2 million clones, 85% to 95% seen once; the top ten hold roughly 0.13%. The genes are TRBV7-3 and TRBJ2-3; D is ambiguous. This clonotype was sampled from a man between 18 and 29 years old in good health. The sample consisted of naive CD4+ T cells sorted from blood. Subset given: CD45RA+ positively selected. The CDR3 region has the DNA TGTGCCAGCAGCTTTACTCGTACAGATACGCAGTATTTT. Translating it yields CASSFTRTDTQYF. The variable domain in full, completed from reference TRBV7-3 and TRBJ2-3, reads GAGVSQTPSNKVTEKGKYVELRCDPISGHTALYWYRQSLGQGPEFLIYFQGTGAADDSGLPNDRFFAVRPEGSVSTLKIQRTERGDSAVYLCASSFTRTDTQYFGPGTRLTVL.